This T cell receptor beta chain was captured by sequencing in a study of blood T cell repertoires in COVID-19. Generated by immunoSEQ multiplex PCR, the TCRdb table keeps only in-frame clones and is missing some. Of around 41,000 clones in the sample, roughly 91% were seen once. This CDR3 has 14 residues. Trimming took off 5 bases at V and 3 bases at J, with 14 bases between the two ends. Germline V gives CDR1 LNHDA, CDR2 SQIVND (reference sequence). This clone has just a few counts. The chain combines TRBV19 with TRBJ2-7; D may be TRBD2 (5 bases). The sample taken for sequencing was peripheral blood. This clonotype was obtained from a human donor in a cohort sampled during active COVID-19. CDR3 sequence: CASSGGPYLYEQYF. CDR3 nucleotide sequence: TGTGCCAGTAGTGGAGGACCCTACCTCTACGAGCAGTACTTC.